These T cell receptor beta chains were read from a single sample in a study of naive and memory T cell subsets. A single record per CDR3 protein comes from TCRdb applying MiXCR to the UMI-ligation and nested PCR reads. The sample shows approximately 21,000 distinct CDR3 sequences, about 6.1% of them seen only once. The source was skin, collected from a tuberculin skin test site. These receptors were obtained from an adult in good health. The CDR3 runs from the conserved cysteine through the conserved F or W. Each record gives: clone size, J gene, D gene, V gene, CDR3 DNA, CDR3 protein. The D gene is left open where the match is weak. Clone size, where shown, is once, few, many, or a class for clones that have expanded.

size: -; J: TRBJ1-1; D: TRBD1; V: TRBV29-1; DNA: TGCAGCGTTGATACAGGGGTGAACACTGAAGCTTTCTTT; CDR3: CSVDTGVNTEAFF
size: -; J: TRBJ1-1; D: -; V: TRBV2; DNA: TGTGCCAGCAGTGCGACAGGGAACACTGAAGCTTTCTTT; CDR3: CASSATGNTEAFF
size: many; J: TRBJ2-2; D: -; V: TRBV7-9; DNA: TGTGCCAGCAGTTCTGATTTAAACACCGGGGAGCTGTTTTTT; CDR3: CASSSDLNTGELFF
size: many; J: TRBJ1-1; D: -; V: TRBV7-2; DNA: TGTGCCAGCAGCCCACGGGGGGGCGGCACTGAAGCTTTCTTT; CDR3: CASSPRGGGTEAFF
size: medium-sized; J: TRBJ2-5; D: -; V: TRBV3-1; DNA: TGTGCCAGCAGCCGGGAGACCCAGTACTTC; CDR3: CASSRETQYF
size: -; J: TRBJ2-1; D: -; V: TRBV29-1; DNA: TGCAGCTCTACGGGGACCGGTTACAATGAGCAGTTCTTC; CDR3: CSSTGTGYNEQFF
size: medium-sized; J: TRBJ2-4; D: -; V: TRBV9; DNA: TGTGCCAGCAGCCCCCAGGGCAGTAGCATTCAGTACTTC; CDR3: CASSPQGSSIQYF
size: -; J: TRBJ2-2; D: -; V: TRBV20-1; DNA: TGCAGTGCTAATCAGGGCGGGGAGCTGTTTTTT; CDR3: CSANQGGELFF
size: many; J: TRBJ2-5; D: TRBD2; V: TRBV30; DNA: TGTGCCTGGAGTGGGCACCCTGGCGCAAGACTAGCGGGGGGACAAGAGACCCAGTACTTC; CDR3: CAWSGHPGARLAGGQETQYF
size: many; J: TRBJ2-3; D: -; V: TRBV25-1; DNA: TGTGCCAGCAGTGACCGGGAGTCGGGGGATACGCAGTATTTT; CDR3: CASSDRESGDTQYF
size: -; J: TRBJ1-1; D: -; V: TRBV3-1; DNA: TGTGCCAGCAGCCAAGGGGGGGGGAACACTGAAGCTTTCTTT; CDR3: CASSQGGGNTEAFF
size: many; J: TRBJ1-1; D: -; V: TRBV28; DNA: TGTGCCAGCAGTTTGATCGTGGGGTTGGACACTGAAGCTTTCTTT; CDR3: CASSLIVGLDTEAFF